The following is a TCR beta chain sequence with its context. People who had autoimmune disease history or systemic immunosuppression were excluded. This specimen comes from a study of OX40 agonist ivuxolimab in advanced cancers. At the level of the study: Participants averaged approximately 60 years of age (range about 23 to 80) and were roughly 83% male.

Assay used: immunoSEQ multiplex PCR; TCRdb lists only in-frame clones, some missing. In the table there are approximately 56,000 clones, 80% to 90% of which are singletons. The specimen was CD4+ or CD8+ T cells sorted from blood, collected in a trial of the OX40 agonist ivuxolimab. This TCR was recovered from an adult with an advanced solid tumor such as melanoma, head and neck, liver or kidney cancer.

This chain's CDR3 is CASRPDRTEKLFF. The DNA for the CDR3 is TGCGCCAGCAGACCGGACAGGACCGAAAAACTGTTTTTT. V usage is TRBV5-1 and J usage is TRBJ1-4, with TRBD1 identical over 7 bases. The CDR3 is 13 residues long. The germline V gene has CDR1 SGHRS and CDR2 YFSETQ. The V gene end was trimmed by 5 bases and the J gene end by 8 bases; junction bases not matched to a gene: 6. The whole variable domain, filled in from reference TRBV5-1 and TRBJ1-4, reads KAGVTQTPRYLIKTRGQQVTLSCSPISGHRSVSWYQQTPGQGLQFLFEYFSETQRNKGNFPGRFSGRQFSNSRSEMNVSTLELGDSALYLCASRPDRTEKLFFGSGTQLSVL.